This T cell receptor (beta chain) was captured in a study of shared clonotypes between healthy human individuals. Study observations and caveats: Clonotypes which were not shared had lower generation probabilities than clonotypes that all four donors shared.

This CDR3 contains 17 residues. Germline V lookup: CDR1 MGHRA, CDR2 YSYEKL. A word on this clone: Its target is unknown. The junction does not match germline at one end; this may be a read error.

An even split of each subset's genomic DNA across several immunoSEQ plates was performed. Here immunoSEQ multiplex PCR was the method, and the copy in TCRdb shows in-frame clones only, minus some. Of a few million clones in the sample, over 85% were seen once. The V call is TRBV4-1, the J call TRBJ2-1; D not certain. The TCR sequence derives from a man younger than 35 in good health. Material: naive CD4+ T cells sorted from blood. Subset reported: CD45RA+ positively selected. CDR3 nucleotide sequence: TGCGCCAGCACCCAAACTCTTGACCCCCCCTCCTACAATGAGCAGTTCTTC. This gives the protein CASTQTLDPPSYNEQFF.